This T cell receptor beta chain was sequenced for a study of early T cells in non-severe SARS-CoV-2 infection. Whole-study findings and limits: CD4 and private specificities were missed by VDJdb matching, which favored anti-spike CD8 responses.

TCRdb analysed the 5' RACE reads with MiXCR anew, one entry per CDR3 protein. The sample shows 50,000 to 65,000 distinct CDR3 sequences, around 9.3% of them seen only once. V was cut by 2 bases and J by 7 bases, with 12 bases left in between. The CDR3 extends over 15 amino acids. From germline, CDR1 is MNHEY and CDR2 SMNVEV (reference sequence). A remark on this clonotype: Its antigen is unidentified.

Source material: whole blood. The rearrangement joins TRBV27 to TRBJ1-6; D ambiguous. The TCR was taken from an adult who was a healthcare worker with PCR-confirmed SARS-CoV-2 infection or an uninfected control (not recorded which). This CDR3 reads CASSLRTGFNSPLHF. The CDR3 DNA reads TGTGCCAGCAGTTTACGGACCGGATTCAATTCACCCCTCCACTTT.